These 15 T cell receptor beta chains share one sample of origin, sequenced in a study of T cells in localized non-small cell lung cancer. Some clones are missing from TCRdb's copy, which holds only in-frame ones; the method was immunoSEQ multiplex PCR. Of roughly 1,900 clones in the sample, roughly a quarter are singletons; the top ten hold approximately 13%. The sample consisted of normal lung tissue next to the tumor, taken before any cancer treatment. The receptor set was obtained from a woman between 40 and 69 years old with stage I lung adenocarcinoma.

This clone was counted only a few times. The J gene is TRBJ2-7, the V gene TRBV18; TRBD1 aligns across 9 bases. The CDR3 spans 14 residues. V dropped 3 bases and J dropped 6; count of bases not matched to a gene: 6. Germline V gene sequence: CDR1 KGHSH, CDR2 LQKENI. CDR3 nucleotides: TGTGCCAGCTCACCGGGACAGGGCCTCTCCGAGCAGTACTTC. It is translated as CASSPGQGLSEQYF.

This clone was found a few times. This chain's CDR3 is CASSLTLSSYNEQFF. In DNA form, the CDR3 reads TGCGCCAGCAGCCTTACCTTGAGCTCCTACAATGAGCAGTTCTTC. The rearrangement uses TRBV4-1 and TRBJ2-1; D unclear. The CDR3 is 15 amino acids. V was pared by 4 bases and J by 0 bases, with 10 bases between. In germline, CDR1 is MGHRA, CDR2 YSYEKL.

There are a few counts of this clone. This chain links TRBV6-8 with TRBJ2-1; D is perhaps TRBD1 (6 bases). This CDR3 is 16 amino acids long. Germline V CDR1 and CDR2: MNHGY, SAAAGT. The germline V and J ends were trimmed by 6 bases and 1 base, with 16 bases remaining between them. The CDR3 loop reads CASRSDRKWSYNEQFF. The CDR3 DNA follows: TGTGCCAGCAGAAGCGACAGGAAGTGGTCCTACAATGAGCAGTTCTTC.

V and J are TRBV5-1 and TRBJ2-5; 12 nucleotides match TRBD2. The CDR3 is 15 amino acids. Losses at the gene ends were 1 base for V and 5 bases for J; bases not matched to a gene: 3. Germline assignment: CDR1 SGHRS and CDR2 YFSETQ. This chain's CDR3 is CASSLSTSGSETQYF. The DNA of the CDR3 is TGCGCCAGCAGCTTGTCGACTAGCGGGAGCGAGACCCAGTACTTC.

The rearrangement links TRBV28 to TRBJ1-5; D call uncertain. The germline CDR1 and CDR2 sequences are MDHEN and SYDVKM. The CDR3 is 14 amino acids. Trimming removed 3 bases from V and 4 bases from J, with 10 bases in between. The CDR3 coding sequence is TGTGCCAGCAGTTTTTATGGGGATAATCAGCCCCAGCATTTT. Protein: CASSFYGDNQPQHF.

This clone qualifies as large. This chain links TRBV9 with TRBJ1-2, with D hard to call. The CDR3 runs to 15 residues. The germline gives CDR1 SGDLS, CDR2 YYNGEE. Between the trimmed V and J ends, which lost 0 bases and 5 bases, there was a span of 14 bases. CDR3 loop: CASSVDSSPAYGYTF. As DNA, the CDR3 is TGTGCCAGCAGCGTAGATTCCTCCCCAGCTTATGGCTACACCTTC.

A few counts support this clone. This chain joins TRBV7-5 and TRBJ2-5; the table's D call of TRBD2 was not tested on the DNA. TRBV7-5 is labeled a pseudogene. The CDR3 spans 14 residues. CDR3 in amino acids: CASSLDWPGGTQYF. CDR3 nucleotide sequence: TGTGCCAGCAGCTTGGACTGGCCCGGTGGGACCCAGTACTTC.

The chain uses TRBV19 and TRBJ1-3; D is uncertain. Between the trimmed V and J ends, which lost 5 bases and 0 bases, there was a span of 11 bases. This CDR3 region has 15 residues. CDR1 is LNHDA, CDR2 SQIVND, per germline (reference sequence). The CDR3 loop reads CASSQVELSGNTIYF. The CDR3 nucleotides are TGTGCCAGTAGTCAAGTGGAACTCTCTGGAAACACCATATATTTT. The whole variable domain, filled in from reference TRBV19 and TRBJ1-3, reads DGGITQSPKYLFRKEGQNVTLSCEQNLNHDAMYWYRQDPGQGLRLIYYSQIVNDFQKGDIAEGYSVSREKKESFPLTVTSAQKNPTAFYLCASSQVELSGNTIYFGEGSWLTVV.

The chain uses TRBV28 and TRBJ2-3; D not resolved. V was clipped by 3 bases and J by 6 bases, with 16 bases between them. Germline assignment: CDR1 MDHEN and CDR2 SYDVKM. This CDR3 comprises 15 residues. For the CDR3, the DNA is TGTGCCAGCAGTTTGGGGTGGGTGGAAGGGGATACGCAGTATTTT. Amino acids: CASSLGWVEGDTQYF.

This clone was recorded only once. CDR3 loop: CASSPTTGNYEQYF. The CDR3 DNA is TGTGCCAGCTCACCAACGACAGGGAACTACGAGCAGTACTTC. The chain carries TRBV18 and TRBJ2-7, with TRBD1 matching over 7 bases. Germline CDR1 and CDR2: KGHSH and LQKENI. With 2 bases clipped from V and 3 bases from J, the junction kept 4 bases outside the gene matches. The CDR3 has 14 residues.

The chain's CDR3 is CATNNQRTTDTQYF. The CDR3 bases are TGTGCCACCAACAATCAGCGGACCACAGATACGCAGTATTTT. The V and J genes are TRBV19 and TRBJ2-3; D possibly corresponds to TRBD2 (5 bases). The CDR3 is 14 amino acids. Germline V CDR1 and CDR2: LNHDA, SQIVND (reference sequence). Between the trimmed V and J ends, which lost 10 bases and 2 bases, there was a span of 16 bases.

The CDR3 DNA reads as TGTGCCACCAGCAGAGGTAGCCAGGCAGTGGAGACCCAGTACTTC. Its protein is CATSRGSQAVETQYF. The rearrangement uses TRBV15 and TRBJ2-5, with D unclear. The ends were cut back, 1 base at V and 5 bases at J, with 14 bases in the middle. The germline V gene has CDR1 LNHNV and CDR2 YYDKDF (reference sequence). The CDR3 loop spans 15 amino acids.

This clone ranks as large (0.1 to 1%). The genes are TRBV9 and TRBJ1-1; 7 nucleotides line up with TRBD1. Trimming at V came to 7 bases and at J to 5 bases, leaving 8 bases not matched to a gene. CDR1 is SGDLS, CDR2 YYNGEE, per germline. The CDR3 totals 13 residues. The CDR3 DNA is TGTGCCAGCTGCGGACAGGTGGGAACTGAAGCTTTCTTT. Residues: CASCGQVGTEAFF. Full variable domain (remainder filled in from reference TRBV9 and TRBJ1-1): DSGVTQTPKHLITATGQRVTLRCSPRSGDLSVYWYQQSLDQGLQFLIQYYNGEERAKGNILERFSAQQFPDLHSELNLSSLELGDSALYFCASCGQVGTEAFFGQGTRLTVV.

This clone was found a few times. The chain recombines TRBV10-2 with TRBJ2-1, with 7 bases identical to TRBD1. The CDR3 extends over 15 amino acids. V lost 7 bases, J lost 0 bases, and 6 bases stayed unmatched. CDR1 WSHSY and CDR2 SAAADI come from the germline V gene. The DNA for the CDR3 is TGCGCCAGCAAGGAAAGGGGGCCCTCCTACAATGAGCAGTTCTTC. Its translation: CASKERGPSYNEQFF.

The chain couples TRBV18 to TRBJ1-2, with D hard to call. The CDR3 sequence is 13 residues long. V was pared by 0 bases and J by 5 bases, with 7 bases between. Germline V gives CDR1 KGHSH, CDR2 LQKENI. The CDR3 is CASSPPSGYGYTF. CDR3 sequence (DNA): TGTGCCAGCTCACCACCCTCGGGGTATGGCTACACCTTC.